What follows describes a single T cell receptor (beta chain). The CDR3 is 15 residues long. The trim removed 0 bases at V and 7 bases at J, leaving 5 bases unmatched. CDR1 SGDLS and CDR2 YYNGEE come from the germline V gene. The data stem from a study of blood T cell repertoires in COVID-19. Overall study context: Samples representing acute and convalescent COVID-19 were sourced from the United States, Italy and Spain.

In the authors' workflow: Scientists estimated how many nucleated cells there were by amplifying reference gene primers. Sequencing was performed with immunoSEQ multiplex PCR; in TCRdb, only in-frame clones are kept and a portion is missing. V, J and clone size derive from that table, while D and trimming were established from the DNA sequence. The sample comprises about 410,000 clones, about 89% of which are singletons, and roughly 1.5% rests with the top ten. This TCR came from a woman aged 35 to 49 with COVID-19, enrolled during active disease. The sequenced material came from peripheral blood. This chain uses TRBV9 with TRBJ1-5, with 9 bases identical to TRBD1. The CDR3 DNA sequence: TGTGCCAGCAGCGTAGATGGGACAGGGAACCAGCCCCAGCATTTT. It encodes CASSVDGTGNQPQHF. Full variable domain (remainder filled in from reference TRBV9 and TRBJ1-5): DSGVTQTPKHLITATGQRVTLRCSPRSGDLSVYWYQQSLDQGLQFLIQYYNGEERAKGNILERFSAQQFPDLHSELNLSSLELGDSALYFCASSVDGTGNQPQHFGDGTRLSIL.